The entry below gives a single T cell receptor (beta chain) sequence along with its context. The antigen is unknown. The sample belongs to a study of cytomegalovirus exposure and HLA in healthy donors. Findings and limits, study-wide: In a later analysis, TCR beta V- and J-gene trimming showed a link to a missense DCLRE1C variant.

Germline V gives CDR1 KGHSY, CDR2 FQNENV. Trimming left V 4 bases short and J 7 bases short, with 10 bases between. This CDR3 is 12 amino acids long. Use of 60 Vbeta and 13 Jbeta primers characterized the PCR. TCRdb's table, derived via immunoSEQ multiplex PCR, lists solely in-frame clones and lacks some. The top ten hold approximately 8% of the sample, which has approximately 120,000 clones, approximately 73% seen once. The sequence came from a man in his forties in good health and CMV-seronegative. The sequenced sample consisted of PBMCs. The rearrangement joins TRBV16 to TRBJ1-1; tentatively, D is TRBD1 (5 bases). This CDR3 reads CASSPYGGEAFF. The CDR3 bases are TGTGCCAGCAGCCCATACGGGGGTGAAGCTTTCTTT.